The rows below give T cell receptor beta chains drawn from one sample of a study of blood T cell repertoires in COVID-19. Sequenced by immunoSEQ multiplex PCR; TCRdb stores in-frame clones only, minus some. The sample yields approximately 150,000 clones, 75% to 90% seen once. The sample comprised peripheral blood. Receptors were obtained from a man between 60 and 75 years old with active or convalescent COVID-19. The CDR3 runs from the conserved cysteine through the conserved F or W. D genes are given only for firm matches. Expanded clones get a size class; other rows say once, few or many, or leave the size out.

J gene: TRBJ2-3
V gene: TRBV4-3
clone size: -
CDR3 length: 18
D gene: TRBD2
CDR3 DNA: TGCACCAGCAGCCAAGATTTGGCTAGCGGGAGAATCGGGGATACGCAGTATTTT
CDR3 protein: CTSSQDLASGRIGDTQYF

J gene: TRBJ2-1
V gene: TRBV7-8
clone size: once
CDR3 length: 13
D gene: -
CDR3 DNA: TGTGCCAGCAGCCGCGGGTCTTACAATGAGCAGTTCTTC
CDR3 protein: CASSRGSYNEQFF

J gene: TRBJ2-1
V gene: TRBV6-1
clone size: -
CDR3 length: 13
D gene: TRBD2
CDR3 DNA: TGTGCCAGCAGTGAGGGACTAGCGGGAGCCAAGTTCTTC
CDR3 protein: CASSEGLAGAKFF

J gene: TRBJ1-6
V gene: TRBV4-2
clone size: -
CDR3 length: 16
D gene: -
CDR3 DNA: TGTGCCAGCAGCCAAGATCTTGGGAGTTGGAATTCACCCCTCCACTTT
CDR3 protein: CASSQDLGSWNSPLHF

J gene: TRBJ1-1
V gene: TRBV5-1
clone size: -
CDR3 length: 13
D gene: -
CDR3 DNA: TGCGCCAGCAGCTCCGGGACTCAGAGTGAAGCTTTCTTT
CDR3 protein: CASSSGTQSEAFF

J gene: TRBJ1-2
V gene: TRBV5-4
clone size: -
CDR3 length: 15
D gene: TRBD1
CDR3 DNA: TGTGCCAGCAGCTTACCGACAGGGGGCAACTATGGCTACACCTTC
CDR3 protein: CASSLPTGGNYGYTF

J gene: TRBJ2-5
V gene: TRBV7-9
clone size: -
CDR3 length: 15
D gene: TRBD1
CDR3 DNA: TGTGCCAGCAGCTTAGCCCCAGGGGGCAGGGAGACCCAGTACTTC
CDR3 protein: CASSLAPGGRETQYF

J gene: TRBJ1-3
V gene: TRBV5-1
clone size: few
CDR3 length: 13
D gene: -
CDR3 DNA: TGCGCCAGCAGCTTTGACAGCGGAAACACCATATATTTT
CDR3 protein: CASSFDSGNTIYF

J gene: TRBJ1-2
V gene: TRBV4-1
clone size: few
CDR3 length: 14
D gene: -
CDR3 DNA: TGCGCCAGCAGCCAAGTTGCCGGAGTATATGGCTACACCTTC
CDR3 protein: CASSQVAGVYGYTF

J gene: TRBJ2-4
V gene: TRBV27
clone size: -
CDR3 length: 13
D gene: -
CDR3 DNA: TGTGCCAGCAGTCACACGGGGTTTAACATTCAGTACTTC
CDR3 protein: CASSHTGFNIQYF

J gene: TRBJ2-3
V gene: TRBV29-1
clone size: -
CDR3 length: 15
D gene: TRBD2
CDR3 DNA: TGCAGCGTATTCCATAGCGGGAGCTCCACAGATACGCAGTATTTT
CDR3 protein: CSVFHSGSSTDTQYF

J gene: TRBJ2-1
V gene: TRBV6-4
clone size: once
CDR3 length: 13
D gene: TRBD2
CDR3 DNA: TGTGCCAGCAGTGCACTCACTAGCGGAGAGCAGTTCTTC
CDR3 protein: CASSALTSGEQFF

J gene: TRBJ2-7
V gene: TRBV3-1/TRBV3-2
clone size: -
CDR3 length: 16
D gene: TRBD1
CDR3 DNA: TGTGCCAGCAGCGGGGGACAGGGGTCTACAACCTACGAGCAGTACTTC
CDR3 protein: CASSGGQGSTTYEQYF

J gene: TRBJ2-7
V gene: TRBV14
clone size: -
CDR3 length: 17
D gene: -
CDR3 DNA: TGTGCCAGCAGCCAAGTCGGACTCTTAAAGTATGACTACGAGCAGTACTTC
CDR3 protein: CASSQVGLLKYDYEQYF

J gene: TRBJ1-4
V gene: TRBV7-2
clone size: -
CDR3 length: 15
D gene: -
CDR3 DNA: TGTGCCAGCAGCTTGGCCGGGAGGGTTAATGAAAAACTGTTTTTT
CDR3 protein: CASSLAGRVNEKLFF

J gene: TRBJ1-5
V gene: TRBV19
clone size: -
CDR3 length: 14
D gene: -
CDR3 DNA: TGTGCCAGTAGTACCGCGACACGTAGTCAGCCCCAGCATTTT
CDR3 protein: CASSTATRSQPQHF

J gene: TRBJ1-2
V gene: TRBV6-5
clone size: few
CDR3 length: 16
D gene: -
CDR3 DNA: TGTGCCAGCAGTTACTCCGAGGCATTTGGCCTCTATGGCTACACCTTC
CDR3 protein: CASSYSEAFGLYGYTF

J gene: TRBJ1-5
V gene: TRBV7-8
clone size: -
CDR3 length: 16
D gene: -
CDR3 DNA: TGTGCCAGCAGCGCCTTTGCCCGGGCAGGGCATCAGCCCCAGCATTTT
CDR3 protein: CASSAFARAGHQPQHF

J gene: TRBJ1-3
V gene: TRBV18
clone size: -
CDR3 length: 15
D gene: -
CDR3 DNA: TGTGCCAGCTCACCACCGATGGCCTCTGGAAACACCATATATTTT
CDR3 protein: CASSPPMASGNTIYF

J gene: TRBJ2-3
V gene: TRBV11-2
clone size: once
CDR3 length: 18
D gene: TRBD2
CDR3 DNA: TGTGCCAGCAGCTTAAGTCTAGCGGGAGGGCCGGGGACAGATACGCAGTATTTT
CDR3 protein: CASSLSLAGGPGTDTQYF

J gene: TRBJ2-5
V gene: TRBV5-1
clone size: -
CDR3 length: 15
D gene: TRBD2
CDR3 DNA: TGCGCCAGCAGGTTTACTAGCGCCAGCATTGGGACCCAGTACTTC
CDR3 protein: CASRFTSASIGTQYF

J gene: TRBJ2-7
V gene: TRBV4-1
clone size: -
CDR3 length: 15
D gene: -
CDR3 DNA: TGCGCCAGCAGCCAAGAAGGGCCTAGCACCCGCGAGCAGTACTTC
CDR3 protein: CASSQEGPSTREQYF

J gene: TRBJ2-1
V gene: TRBV6-5
clone size: -
CDR3 length: 13
D gene: TRBD1
CDR3 DNA: TGTGCCAGCAGTCCACAGGGGCCGAATGAGCAGTTCTTC
CDR3 protein: CASSPQGPNEQFF

J gene: TRBJ2-2
V gene: TRBV6-2/TRBV6-3
clone size: -
CDR3 length: 19
D gene: TRBD1
CDR3 DNA: TGTGCCAGCAGTTACTTCAGGCGGACAGGGACTTCTACACCCGGGGAGCTGTTTTTT
CDR3 protein: CASSYFRRTGTSTPGELFF

J gene: TRBJ1-5
V gene: TRBV29-1
clone size: -
CDR3 length: 13
D gene: TRBD1
CDR3 DNA: TGCAGCGTGGTTACAGGGGGCGGGCAGCCCCAGCATTTT
CDR3 protein: CSVVTGGGQPQHF

J gene: TRBJ1-5
V gene: TRBV6-1
clone size: -
CDR3 length: 16
D gene: -
CDR3 DNA: TGTGCCAGCAGTAAAGAATCGGGACTGATTAATCAGCCCCAGCATTTT
CDR3 protein: CASSKESGLINQPQHF

J gene: TRBJ2-7
V gene: TRBV7-2
clone size: -
CDR3 length: 14
D gene: -
CDR3 DNA: TGTGCCAGCAGCCGCGGGTATTTAGACTACGAGCAGTACTTC
CDR3 protein: CASSRGYLDYEQYF

J gene: TRBJ2-3
V gene: TRBV7-2
clone size: -
CDR3 length: 16
D gene: TRBD2
CDR3 DNA: TGTGCCAGCAGCTTTTTAGCGGGAGGTTGGACAGATACGCAGTATTTT
CDR3 protein: CASSFLAGGWTDTQYF

J gene: TRBJ1-1
V gene: TRBV7-2
clone size: -
CDR3 length: 15
D gene: TRBD1
CDR3 DNA: TGTGCCAGCATCATACTAGGACAGGGGGGCACTGAAGCTTTCTTT
CDR3 protein: CASIILGQGGTEAFF

J gene: TRBJ2-1
V gene: TRBV5-4
clone size: -
CDR3 length: 16
D gene: -
CDR3 DNA: TGTGCCAGCAGCTTGGATGCAGGGCGATTGGGCAATGAGCAGTTCTTC
CDR3 protein: CASSLDAGRLGNEQFF